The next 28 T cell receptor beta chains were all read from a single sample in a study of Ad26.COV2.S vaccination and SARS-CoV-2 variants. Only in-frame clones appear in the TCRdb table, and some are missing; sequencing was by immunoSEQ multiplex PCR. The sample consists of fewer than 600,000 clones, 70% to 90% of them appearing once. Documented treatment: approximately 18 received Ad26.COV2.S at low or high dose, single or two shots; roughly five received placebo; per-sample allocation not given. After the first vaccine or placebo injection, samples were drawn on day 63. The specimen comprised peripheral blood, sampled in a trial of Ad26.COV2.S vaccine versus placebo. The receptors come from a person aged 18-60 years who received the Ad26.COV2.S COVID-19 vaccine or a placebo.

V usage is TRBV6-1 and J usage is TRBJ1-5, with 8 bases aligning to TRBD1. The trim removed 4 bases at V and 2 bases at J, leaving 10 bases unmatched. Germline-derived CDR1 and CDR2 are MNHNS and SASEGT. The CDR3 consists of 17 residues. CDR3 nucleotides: TGTGCCAGCAGTGTGGACAGGGTGAGAGGTGGCAATCAGCCCCAGCATTTT. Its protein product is CASSVDRVRGGNQPQHF.

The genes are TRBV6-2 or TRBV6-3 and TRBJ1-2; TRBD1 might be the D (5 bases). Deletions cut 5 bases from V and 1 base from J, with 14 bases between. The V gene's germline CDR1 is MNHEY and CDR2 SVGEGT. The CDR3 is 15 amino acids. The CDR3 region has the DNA TGTGCCAGCAGTCACCGACAGAGACATAACTATGGCTACACCTTC. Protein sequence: CASSHRQRHNYGYTF.

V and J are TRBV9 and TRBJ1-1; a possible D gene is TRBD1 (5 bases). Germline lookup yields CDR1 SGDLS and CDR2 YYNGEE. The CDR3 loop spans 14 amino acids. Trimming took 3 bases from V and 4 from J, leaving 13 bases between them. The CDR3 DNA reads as TGTGCCAGCAGCGCCGGCTTGGGGGGCACTGAAGCTTTCTTT. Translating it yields CASSAGLGGTEAFF.

CDR3 sequence reads: CASSNLSPTPGEQYF. In nucleotides, the CDR3 is TGTGCCAGCAGCAACCTCAGCCCAACCCCGGGCGAGCAGTACTTC. The chain carries TRBV5-5 and TRBJ2-7, with D hard to call. The V gene's germline CDR1 is SGHKS and CDR2 YYEKEE (reference sequence). V was shortened by 4 bases and J by 6 bases, with 20 bases between the two germline ends. This CDR3 region has 15 residues.

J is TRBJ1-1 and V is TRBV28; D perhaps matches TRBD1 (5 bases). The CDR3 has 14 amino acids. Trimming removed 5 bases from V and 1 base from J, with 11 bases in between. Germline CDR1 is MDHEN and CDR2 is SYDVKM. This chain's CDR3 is CASSVGLGNTEAFF. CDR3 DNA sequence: TGTGCCAGCAGTGTGGGACTGGGGAACACTGAAGCTTTCTTT.

CDR3 protein: CASSFLRSSGSRNEQFF. In nucleotides, the CDR3 is TGTGCCAGCAGTTTCCTGCGCTCTAGCGGGAGCCGTAATGAGCAGTTCTTC. The chain carries TRBV27 and TRBJ2-1, with TRBD2 matching 10 bases. The germline gives CDR1 MNHEY, CDR2 SMNVEV (reference sequence). The V and J ends lost 3 bases and 7 bases, in that order; junction bases with no gene match: 12. CDR3 length: 17 amino acids.

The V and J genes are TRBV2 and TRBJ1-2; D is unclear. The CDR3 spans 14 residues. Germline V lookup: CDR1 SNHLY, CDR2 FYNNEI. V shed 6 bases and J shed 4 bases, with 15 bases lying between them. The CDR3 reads CASRAHFLRYGYTF. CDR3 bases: TGTGCCAGCAGGGCCCACTTCTTGCGCTATGGCTACACCTTC. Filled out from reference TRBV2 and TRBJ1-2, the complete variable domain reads EPEVTQTPSHQVTQMGQEVILRCVPISNHLYFYWYRQILGQKVEFLVSFYNNEISEKSEIFDDQFSVERPDGSNFTLKIRSTKLEDSAMYFCASRAHFLRYGYTFGSGTRLTVV.

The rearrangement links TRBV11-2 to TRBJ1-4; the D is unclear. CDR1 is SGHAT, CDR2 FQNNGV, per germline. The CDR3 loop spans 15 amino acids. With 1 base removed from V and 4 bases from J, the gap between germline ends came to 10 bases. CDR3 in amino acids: CASSLGRGINEKLFF. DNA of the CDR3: TGTGCCAGCAGCTTAGGACGCGGGATTAATGAAAAACTGTTTTTT.

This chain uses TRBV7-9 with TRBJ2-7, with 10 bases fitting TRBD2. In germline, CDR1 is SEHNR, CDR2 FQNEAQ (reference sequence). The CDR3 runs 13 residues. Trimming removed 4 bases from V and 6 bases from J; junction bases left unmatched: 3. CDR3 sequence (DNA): TGTGCCAGCAGCTCTGGGACTAGCGTCGAGCAGTACTTC. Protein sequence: CASSSGTSVEQYF.

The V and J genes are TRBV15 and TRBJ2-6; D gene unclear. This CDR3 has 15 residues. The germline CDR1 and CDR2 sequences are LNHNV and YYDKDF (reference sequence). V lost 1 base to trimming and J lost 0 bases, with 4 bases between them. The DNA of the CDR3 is TGTGCCACCAGCAGAGTATCCTCTGGGGCCAACGTCCTGACTTTC. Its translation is CATSRVSSGANVLTF.

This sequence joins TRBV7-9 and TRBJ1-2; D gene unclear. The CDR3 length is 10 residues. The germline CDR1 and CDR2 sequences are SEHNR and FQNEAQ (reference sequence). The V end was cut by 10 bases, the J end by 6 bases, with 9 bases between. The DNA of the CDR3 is TGTGCCACCGTGAGAGATGGCTACACCTTC. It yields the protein CATVRDGYTF.

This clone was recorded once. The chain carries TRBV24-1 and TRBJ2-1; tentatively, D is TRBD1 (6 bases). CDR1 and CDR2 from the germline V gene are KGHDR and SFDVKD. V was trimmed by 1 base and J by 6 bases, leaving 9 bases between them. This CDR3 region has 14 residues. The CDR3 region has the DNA TGTGCCACCAGTGATTTCCAGGGGCGCAATGAGCAGTTCTTC. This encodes CATSDFQGRNEQFF.

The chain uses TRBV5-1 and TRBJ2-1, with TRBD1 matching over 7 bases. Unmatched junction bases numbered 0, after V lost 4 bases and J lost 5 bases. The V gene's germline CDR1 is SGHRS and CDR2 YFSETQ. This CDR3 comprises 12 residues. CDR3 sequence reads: CASSTGDNEQFF. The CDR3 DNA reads TGCGCCAGCAGCACAGGGGACAATGAGCAGTTCTTC.

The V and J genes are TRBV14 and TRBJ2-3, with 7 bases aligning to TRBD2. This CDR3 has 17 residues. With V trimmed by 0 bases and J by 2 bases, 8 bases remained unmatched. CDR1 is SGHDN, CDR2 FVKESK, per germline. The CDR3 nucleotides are TGTGCCAGCAGCCAAGATCTGATTGCGGGAGTCACAGATACGCAGTATTTT. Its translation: CASSQDLIAGVTDTQYF.

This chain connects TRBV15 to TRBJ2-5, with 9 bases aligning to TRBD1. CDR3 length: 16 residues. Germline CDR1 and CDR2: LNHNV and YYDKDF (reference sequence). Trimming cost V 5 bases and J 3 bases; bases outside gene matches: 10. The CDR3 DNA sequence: TGTGCCACCAGCGCTCGAGGGACAGGGCCTAAAGAGACCCAGTACTTC. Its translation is CATSARGTGPKETQYF.

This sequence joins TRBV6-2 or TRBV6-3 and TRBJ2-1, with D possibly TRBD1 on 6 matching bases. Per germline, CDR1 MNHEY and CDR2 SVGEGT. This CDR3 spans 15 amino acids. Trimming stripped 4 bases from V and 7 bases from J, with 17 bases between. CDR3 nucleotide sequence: TGTGCCAGCAGTTTCCCCGCAGGGGAAAGGAATGAGCAGTTCTTC. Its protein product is CASSFPAGERNEQFF.

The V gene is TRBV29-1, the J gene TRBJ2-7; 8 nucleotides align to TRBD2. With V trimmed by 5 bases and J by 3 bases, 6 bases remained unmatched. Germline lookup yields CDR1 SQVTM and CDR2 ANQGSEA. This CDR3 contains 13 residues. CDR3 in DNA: TGCAGCGTTTATAGCGGGATGGGCTACGAGCAGTACTTC. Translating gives CSVYSGMGYEQYF.

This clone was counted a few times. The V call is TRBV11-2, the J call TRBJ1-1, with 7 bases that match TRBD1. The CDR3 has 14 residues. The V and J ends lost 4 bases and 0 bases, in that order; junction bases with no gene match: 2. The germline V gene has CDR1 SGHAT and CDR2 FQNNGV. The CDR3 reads CASSWGTVNTEAFF. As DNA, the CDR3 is TGTGCCAGCAGCTGGGGGACAGTGAACACTGAAGCTTTCTTT. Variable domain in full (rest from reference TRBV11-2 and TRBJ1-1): EAGVAQSPRYKIIEKRQSVAFWCNPISGHATLYWYQQILGQGPKLLIQFQNNGVVDDSQLPKDRFSAERLKGVDSTLKIQPAKLEDSAVYLCASSWGTVNTEAFFGQGTRLTVV.

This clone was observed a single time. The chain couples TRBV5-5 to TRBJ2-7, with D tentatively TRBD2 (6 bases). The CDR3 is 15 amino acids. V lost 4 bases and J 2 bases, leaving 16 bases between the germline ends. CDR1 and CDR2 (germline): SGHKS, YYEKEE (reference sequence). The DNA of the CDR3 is TGTGCCAGCAGCCTGGGAGGTGGAGACACCTACGAGCAGTACTTC. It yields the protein CASSLGGGDTYEQYF.

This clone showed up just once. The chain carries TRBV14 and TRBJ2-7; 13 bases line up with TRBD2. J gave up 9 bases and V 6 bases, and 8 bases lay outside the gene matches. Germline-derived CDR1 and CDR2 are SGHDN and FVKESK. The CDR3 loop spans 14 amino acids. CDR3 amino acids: CASSPGLAGYRQYF. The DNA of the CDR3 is TGTGCCAGCAGTCCGGGACTAGCGGGATATCGGCAGTACTTC.

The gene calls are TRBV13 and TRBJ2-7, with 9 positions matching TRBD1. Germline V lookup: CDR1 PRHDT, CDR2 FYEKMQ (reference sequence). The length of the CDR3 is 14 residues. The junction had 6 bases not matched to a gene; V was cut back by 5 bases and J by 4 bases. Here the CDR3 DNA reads TGTGCCAGCAGCCTGGGGACAGGGAGATACGAGCAGTACTTC. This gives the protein CASSLGTGRYEQYF.

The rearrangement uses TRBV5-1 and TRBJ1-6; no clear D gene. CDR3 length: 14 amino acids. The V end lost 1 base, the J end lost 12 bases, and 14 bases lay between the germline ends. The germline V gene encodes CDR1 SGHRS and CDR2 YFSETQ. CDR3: CASSLIYPVGPLHF. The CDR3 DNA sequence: TGCGCCAGCAGCTTGATCTATCCCGTGGGACCCCTCCACTTT.

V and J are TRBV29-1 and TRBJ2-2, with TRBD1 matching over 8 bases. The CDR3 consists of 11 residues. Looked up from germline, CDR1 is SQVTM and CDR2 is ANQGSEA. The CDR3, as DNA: TGCGGGACAGGAACCACCGGGGAGCTGTTTTTT. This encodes CGTGTTGELFF.

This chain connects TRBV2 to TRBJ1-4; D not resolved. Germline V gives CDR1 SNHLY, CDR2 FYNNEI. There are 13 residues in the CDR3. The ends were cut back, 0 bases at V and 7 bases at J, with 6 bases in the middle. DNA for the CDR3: TGTGCCAGCAGTGAAGCTCGGGGTGAAAAACTGTTTTTT. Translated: CASSEARGEKLFF.

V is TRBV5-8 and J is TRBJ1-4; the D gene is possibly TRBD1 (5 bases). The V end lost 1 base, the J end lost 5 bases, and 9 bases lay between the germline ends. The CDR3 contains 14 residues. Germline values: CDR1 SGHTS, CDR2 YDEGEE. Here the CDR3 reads CASSLWGSNEKLFF. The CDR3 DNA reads TGTGCCAGCAGCTTGTGGGGGTCGAATGAAAAACTGTTTTTT.

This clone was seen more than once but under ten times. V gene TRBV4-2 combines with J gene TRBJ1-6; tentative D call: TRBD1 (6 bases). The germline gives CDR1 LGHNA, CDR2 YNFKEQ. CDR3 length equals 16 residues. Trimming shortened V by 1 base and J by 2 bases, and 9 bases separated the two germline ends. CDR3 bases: TGTGCCAGCAGCCAAGTCGGGACAACCTATAATTCACCCCTCCACTTT. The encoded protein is CASSQVGTTYNSPLHF.

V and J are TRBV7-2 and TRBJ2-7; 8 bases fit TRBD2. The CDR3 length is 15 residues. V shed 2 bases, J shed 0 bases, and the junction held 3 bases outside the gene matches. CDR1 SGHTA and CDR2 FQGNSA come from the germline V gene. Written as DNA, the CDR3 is TGTGCCAGCAGCTTAAGAACTAGCGGCTCCTACGAGCAGTACTTC. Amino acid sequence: CASSLRTSGSYEQYF.

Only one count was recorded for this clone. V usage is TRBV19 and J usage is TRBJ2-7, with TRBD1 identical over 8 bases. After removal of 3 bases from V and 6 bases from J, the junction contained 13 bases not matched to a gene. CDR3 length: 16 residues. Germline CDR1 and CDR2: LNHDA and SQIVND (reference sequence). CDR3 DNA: TGTGCCAGTAGTATGGTGCAGGGGACAGGCATGGTCGAGCAGTACTTC. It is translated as CASSMVQGTGMVEQYF. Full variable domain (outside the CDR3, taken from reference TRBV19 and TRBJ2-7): DGGITQSPKYLFRKEGQNVTLSCEQNLNHDAMYWYRQDPGQGLRLIYYSQIVNDFQKGDIAEGYSVSREKKESFPLTVTSAQKNPTAFYLCASSMVQGTGMVEQYFGPGTRLTVT.